A single T cell receptor (beta chain) is shown here with its context. Its target is unknown. The method was immunoSEQ multiplex PCR; TCRdb's version includes in-frame clones alone and lacks a portion of them. Counted here are some 20,000 clones, around 77% occurring once; the ten biggest clones make up less than 9.5%. CDR3 size: 14 residues. CDR1 and CDR2 from the germline V gene are MNHNS and SASEGT. The V end was cut by 1 base, the J end by 2 bases, with 7 bases between. This sample is drawn from a study of vaccination effects on CD4 cells after COVID-19. The wider study: Following the second dose by a median of 72 days, the post-vaccine samples were obtained.

Antigen-specific CD4+ T cells were first expanded with viral peptide pools by the ViraFEST assay and only then sequenced. The culture ran for approximately 9 days before CD4+ T cells were isolated. As their vaccination, participants received two doses of either BNT162b2 or mRNA-1273. Some 1.9 million PBMC per well were cultured with around 11 IU/ml IL-2 and about 9.8 ug/ml peptides. The sequence came from a human donor who received a COVID-19 vaccine. The sample was CD4+ T cells from PBMCs cultured with HCoV-229E spike peptides, taken after COVID-19 vaccination. The chain is built from TRBV6-1 and TRBJ2-3; D ambiguous. The CDR3 nucleotides are TGTGCCAGCAGTGAAGGCGGCTACACAGATACGCAGTATTTT. This sequence encodes CASSEGGYTDTQYF.